These T cell receptor beta chains were read from a single sample in a study of identical twins. In TCRdb, the 5' RACE reads were re-called with MiXCR into one record per CDR3 protein. The sample records around 1.7 million distinct CDR3 sequences, under 35% being singletons. Sequencing input: cord blood. The origin of the receptors is a newborn girl in good health. The CDR3 runs from the conserved cysteine through the conserved F or W. The order of the fields is CDR3 length, clone size, V gene, D gene, J gene, CDR3 DNA, CDR3 protein. D genes are given only for firm matches. Clone size is not always given. Where it is, it says once, few, many or a class for expanded clones.

>13|NA|TRBV11-2|NA|TRBJ1-2
TGTTCCAGCAGCCCCCGGGGAGATTATGGCTACACCTTC
CSSSPRGDYGYTF
>15|NA|TRBV7-8|NA|TRBJ2-3
TGTGCCAGCAGCCCCAACAGGGTTGGCACAGATACGCAGTATTTT
CASSPNRVGTDTQYF
>12|few|TRBV2|NA|TRBJ2-5
TGTGCCAGCAGGCAAGACAAAGAGACCCAGTACTTC
CASRQDKETQYF
>13|NA|TRBV27|NA|TRBJ2-4
TGTGCCAACAGAGGGCTAGCCAAAAACATTCAGTACTTC
CANRGLAKNIQYF
>16|few|TRBV3-1|NA|TRBJ2-5
TGTGCCAGCAGCCCGACAGTTCCGAAGACAGAAGAGACCCAGTACTTC
CASSPTVPKTEETQYF
>14|NA|TRBV7-9|TRBD1|TRBJ1-2
TGTGCCAGCAGCGGGGAGGGGGCTACCTATGGCTACACCTTC
CASSGEGATYGYTF
>15|few|TRBV24-1|TRBD1|TRBJ1-4
TGTGCCACCAGTCCCGGGACAGGCTTTAATGAAAAACTGTTTTTT
CATSPGTGFNEKLFF
>17|many|TRBV4-1|TRBD2|TRBJ2-1
TGCGCCAGCAGCCACTGGACTAGCGGGGTACTTTACAATGAGCAGTTCTTC
CASSHWTSGVLYNEQFF
>16|NA|TRBV10-3|TRBD2|TRBJ2-1
TGTGCCATCAGTGAGGCCGGGACTAGTCTGATCAATGAGCAGTTCTTC
CAISEAGTSLINEQFF
>17|few|TRBV28|NA|TRBJ2-1
TGTGCCAGCAGTTTATATGGACCGGGGGCAACGGTCAATGAGCAGTTCTTC
CASSLYGPGATVNEQFF
>17|few|TRBV6-6|NA|TRBJ2-7
TGTGCCAGCAGTTACACAGGTGCTAGCACCGGAGGCTACGAGCAGTACTTC
CASSYTGASTGGYEQYF
>13|NA|TRBV18|NA|TRBJ1-2
TGTGCCAGCTCACCCCCTTTGGACAGTGGCTACACCTTC
CASSPPLDSGYTF
>15|NA|TRBV5-1|TRBD1|TRBJ1-4
TGCGCCAGCAGCTGGAGGGGACAGGGCGGTGAAAAACTGTTTTTT
CASSWRGQGGEKLFF
>12|NA|TRBV24-1|NA|TRBJ1-1
TGTGCCACCAGTGACAGGAACGCTGAAGCTTTCTTT
CATSDRNAEAFF
>15|NA|TRBV7-9|NA|TRBJ1-2
TGTGCCAGCAGCTTAATGGACAGCCATTTCTATGGCTACACCTTC
CASSLMDSHFYGYTF
>14|NA|TRBV20-1|NA|TRBJ1-5
TGCAGTGCTAGATCTCACCGGGCCAATCAGCCCCAGCATTTT
CSARSHRANQPQHF
>15|NA|TRBV6-2/TRBV6-3|NA|TRBJ2-7
TGTGCCAGCAGTACGAATCTCGGAGGGGCCTCTCAGCAGTACTTC
CASSTNLGGASQQYF
>12|few|TRBV29-1|TRBD1|TRBJ2-4
TGCAGCGTCTGGACAGGGGAAGACATTCAGTACTTC
CSVWTGEDIQYF
>18|NA|TRBV5-1|TRBD2|TRBJ2-7
TGCGCCAGCAGTGTGAGGCTAGCGGGGCCCAGCTCCTACAATGAGCAGTACTTC
CASSVRLAGPSSYNEQYF
>17|NA|TRBV25-1|NA|TRBJ2-1
TGTGCCAGCAGTGAATCCCCAGGGAAGAGGGTTTACAATGAGCAGTTCTTC
CASSESPGKRVYNEQFF
>12|many|TRBV28|NA|TRBJ2-5
TGTGCCAGCAGTCTCCTCTGGGAGACCCAGTACTTC
CASSLLWETQYF
>16|NA|TRBV28|TRBD1|TRBJ1-3
TGTGCCAGCAGTCCCCCTCCGGGACAGGCTGGAAACACCATATATTTT
CASSPPPGQAGNTIYF
>17|NA|TRBV7-8|TRBD1|TRBJ2-2
TGTGCCAGCAGCTTTCTTAGGAGGACAGGGGACTACGGGGAGCTGTTTTTT
CASSFLRRTGDYGELFF
>14|few|TRBV21-1|NA|TRBJ2-2
TGTGCCAGCAGGGACAGGGGGAGCACCGGGGAGCTGTTTTTT
CASRDRGSTGELFF
>15|NA|TRBV7-2|NA|TRBJ1-4
TGTGCCAGCAGCCCCGGGAGACTAACTAATGAAAAACTGTTTTTT
CASSPGRLTNEKLFF
>15|once|TRBV12-3/TRBV12-4|NA|TRBJ1-5
TGTGCCAGCAGTTTTGGTAGCCCCCAGATTCAGCCCCAGCATTTT
CASSFGSPQIQPQHF
>13|many|TRBV29-1|TRBD2|TRBJ2-5
TGCAGCGTTGCCCTTAGCGGGGGCGAGACCCAGTACTTC
CSVALSGGETQYF
>13|many|TRBV2|NA|TRBJ2-1
TGTGCCAGCACCGAACCCTCCTACAATGAGCAGTTCTTC
CASTEPSYNEQFF
>14|NA|TRBV21-1|NA|TRBJ2-5
TGTGCCAGCAGCTCCAGGGGGTTTGGAGAGACCCAGTACTTC
CASSSRGFGETQYF
>14|many|TRBV12-3/TRBV12-4|NA|TRBJ2-1
TGTGCCAGCAGTCGACTAGTCCCCTACAATGAGCAGTTCTTC
CASSRLVPYNEQFF
>16|few|TRBV27|TRBD1|TRBJ2-3
TGTGCCAGCAGTCTCCGGGACAGGGAGATAACAGATACGCAGTATTTT
CASSLRDREITDTQYF
>11|many|TRBV28|NA|TRBJ2-7
TGTGCCAGCAGTTGGGATCGCGAGCAGTACTTC
CASSWDREQYF
>15|few|TRBV4-1|TRBD2|TRBJ2-7
TGCGCCAGCACCGCGCGACTAGCGGGGAGGGACGAGCAGTACTTC
CASTARLAGRDEQYF
>14|NA|TRBV10-3|NA|TRBJ1-5
TGTGCCATCAGCTTGGGAGGGGGCAATCAGCCCCAGCATTTT
CAISLGGGNQPQHF
>15|NA|TRBV6-1|TRBD2|TRBJ2-7
TGTGCCAGCAGTGAACGCGGGAGCTATTCCTACGAGCAGTACTTC
CASSERGSYSYEQYF
>14|NA|TRBV27|TRBD1|TRBJ2-7
TGTGCCAGCAGTTATAACACAGGGGTCCACGAGCAGTACTTC
CASSYNTGVHEQYF
>16|few|TRBV28|NA|TRBJ1-2
TGTGCCAGCAGTTTAAGAGTGGCTGGCTTCGCCTATGGCTACACCTTC
CASSLRVAGFAYGYTF
>14|NA|TRBV6-7|TRBD1|TRBJ2-4
TGTGCCAGCAGTTACGTTGGACAGGTGAACATTCAGTACTTC
CASSYVGQVNIQYF
>8|NA|TRBV20-1|NA|TRBJ1-2
TGCAGTGAGCGCGGCTACACCTTC
CSERGYTF
>16|NA|TRBV9|NA|TRBJ2-3
TGTGCCAGCAGCGTACGGTCAATTACCAGCACAGATACGCAGTATTTT
CASSVRSITSTDTQYF
>13|NA|TRBV4-1|NA|TRBJ2-1
TGCGCCAGCAGCCAAGAGGGACGTAGTGAGCAGTTCTTC
CASSQEGRSEQFF
>13|NA|TRBV20-1|NA|TRBJ2-3
TGCAGTGCTAGGAGGCTATTCACAGATACGCAGTATTTT
CSARRLFTDTQYF
>16|NA|TRBV5-6|NA|TRBJ2-1
TGTGCCAGCAGCCCAAAAGGACACTCAACTGACAATGAGCAGTTCTTC
CASSPKGHSTDNEQFF
>16|NA|TRBV4-1|TRBD2|TRBJ2-7
TGCGCCAGCAGCCAAGTTATAGCGGGTGCCCCCTACGAGCAGTACTTC
CASSQVIAGAPYEQYF
>11|NA|TRBV20-1|NA|TRBJ2-7
TGCAGTGCTAGCCCATACTACGAGCAGTACTTC
CSASPYYEQYF
>14|many|TRBV5-1|TRBD1|TRBJ2-7
TGCGCCAGCAGCTTGGCCGGGACAGCCTACGAGCAGTACTTC
CASSLAGTAYEQYF
>14|few|TRBV6-6|NA|TRBJ2-7
TGTGCCAGCAAACCAGGGGATCTAGTACGTGAGCAGTACTTC
CASKPGDLVREQYF
>14|few|TRBV11-1|NA|TRBJ2-3
TGTGCCAGCAGCTATAGCCTTCAAACAGATACGCAGTATTTT
CASSYSLQTDTQYF
>16|few|TRBV5-1|TRBD1|TRBJ2-1
TGCGCCAGCAGCTTCGGGTTCACAGGGGACTACAATGAGCAGTTCTTC
CASSFGFTGDYNEQFF
>14|NA|TRBV5-1|TRBD1|TRBJ2-7
TGCGCCAGCAGGACCGGGACAGGGCAATACGAGCAGTACTTC
CASRTGTGQYEQYF